Detailed here is one T cell receptor beta chain. Its target is unknown. Each CDR3 protein gets one entry in TCRdb, which reprocessed the 5' RACE reads and gives no DNA. In all, the sample yields about 160,000 distinct CDR3 sequences. The CDR3 extends over 15 amino acids. Germline assignment: CDR1 SGHDT and CDR2 YYEEEE. The sample originates from a study of monozygotic twins with inflammatory bowel disease. Study-wide results and caveats: No discrimination was achieved between different T cell subtypes.

The origin of this receptor is a human donor with ulcerative colitis or Crohn's disease, or a healthy co-twin of an affected twin (not recorded which). This sequence joins TRBV5-6 and TRBJ2-1; TCRdb's assignment of TRBD1 cannot be checked, as there is no DNA. The sequenced sample consisted of blood. The CDR3 reads CASKPDRAYYNEQFF.